Given below is one TCR beta chain in context. The junction had 9 bases not matched to a gene; V was cut back by 5 bases and J by 6 bases. The CDR3 has 15 amino acids. Germline CDR1 and CDR2: SGHVS and FNYEAQ. The sample comes from a study of blood T cell repertoires in COVID-19. Looking at the study overall: Italy, Spain and the United States were the sources of the convalescent and acute COVID-19 samples.

Assay used: immunoSEQ multiplex PCR; TCRdb lists only in-frame clones, some missing. The sample lists fewer than 200,000 clones; around three quarters were seen once. Living in 20 to 30 US areas, the participants were between roughly 18 and 89 years of age. This rearrangement joins TRBV7-6 to TRBJ2-1; the match to TRBD2 covers 8 bases. The specimen was PBMCs or T cells enriched from blood (not recorded which). The receptor was derived from a woman aged 70 to 79 in a cohort exposed to, infected with or recovered from COVID-19 (not recorded which). The CDR3 nucleotides read TGTGCCAGCAGCGGAGGGACTAGTGTAGGCAATGAGCAGTTCTTC. Translating it yields CASSGGTSVGNEQFF.